These T cell receptor beta chains were read from a single sample in a study of blood T cell repertoires in COVID-19. Produced via immunoSEQ multiplex PCR; TCRdb's table is partial and in-frame only. The data contain fewer than 500,000 clones, 75% to 90% of them seen just once; the ten biggest clones take up 0.95% to 1.2%. The source material was PBMCs or T cells enriched from blood (not recorded which). All receptors derive from a man aged 25-45 years who had recovered from COVID-19. Both conserved end residues are part of each CDR3. The D gene is left open where the match is weak. Clone sizes are given selectively: once, few, many, or a class where the clone is expanded.

cdr3_aa: CASSRVGSLSYEQYF
cdr3_nt: TGTGCCAGCAGCAGGGTCGGGAGCCTCTCCTACGAGCAGTACTTC
d_call: -
v_call: TRBV7-2
clone_size: -
j_call: TRBJ2-7

cdr3_aa: CASSQDLAGDEQYF
cdr3_nt: TGTGCCAGCAGCCAAGATTTGGCGGGGGACGAGCAGTACTTC
d_call: TRBD2
v_call: TRBV4-2
clone_size: -
j_call: TRBJ2-7

cdr3_aa: CASSPGTGKPSGANVLTF
cdr3_nt: TGTGCCAGCAGCCCCGGGACAGGGAAACCCTCTGGGGCCAACGTCCTGACTTTC
d_call: TRBD1
v_call: TRBV28
clone_size: -
j_call: TRBJ2-6

cdr3_aa: CASGLITGELFF
cdr3_nt: TGTGCCAGCGGCCTTATAACCGGGGAGCTGTTTTTT
d_call: -
v_call: TRBV21-1
clone_size: once
j_call: TRBJ2-2

cdr3_aa: CASSQGSTGGEQFF
cdr3_nt: TGTGCCAGCAGCCAAGGATCGACGGGGGGTGAGCAGTTCTTC
d_call: TRBD2
v_call: TRBV3-1/TRBV3-2
clone_size: once
j_call: TRBJ2-1

cdr3_aa: CASSSPGGRTDTQYF
cdr3_nt: TGTGCCAGCAGCTCCCCCGGGGGTAGGACAGATACGCAGTATTTT
d_call: -
v_call: TRBV7-8
clone_size: -
j_call: TRBJ2-3

cdr3_aa: CASSLATFLGNTIYF
cdr3_nt: TGTGCCAGCAGCTTAGCGACATTCCTTGGAAACACCATATATTTT
d_call: -
v_call: TRBV7-9
clone_size: -
j_call: TRBJ1-3

cdr3_aa: CASSPGEREAKNIQYF
cdr3_nt: TGTGCCAGCTCACCAGGGGAGAGGGAAGCCAAAAACATTCAGTACTTC
d_call: -
v_call: TRBV18
clone_size: -
j_call: TRBJ2-4

cdr3_aa: CASSQDMGAGEQYF
cdr3_nt: TGTGCCAGCAGCCAAGATATGGGTGCAGGCGAGCAGTACTTC
d_call: -
v_call: TRBV3-1/TRBV3-2
clone_size: -
j_call: TRBJ2-7

cdr3_aa: CASSSGLAGLSEQYF
cdr3_nt: TGTGCCAGCAGCTCCGGACTAGCGGGATTAAGCGAGCAGTACTTC
d_call: TRBD2
v_call: TRBV5-5
clone_size: -
j_call: TRBJ2-7

cdr3_aa: CASKPEGAIAKNIQYF
cdr3_nt: TGTGCCAGCAAACCCGAAGGGGCGATAGCCAAAAACATTCAGTACTTC
d_call: -
v_call: TRBV28
clone_size: few
j_call: TRBJ2-4

cdr3_aa: CAISGREGSYGYTF
cdr3_nt: TGTGCCATCAGTGGAAGGGAGGGGAGCTATGGCTACACCTTC
d_call: -
v_call: TRBV10-3
clone_size: -
j_call: TRBJ1-2

cdr3_aa: CASSSSVGSWSSYEQYF
cdr3_nt: TGTGCCAGCAGCTCGTCGGTGGGTAGCTGGAGCTCCTACGAGCAGTACTTC
d_call: -
v_call: TRBV7-6
clone_size: -
j_call: TRBJ2-7

cdr3_aa: CASSTAGEDYEQYF
cdr3_nt: TGTGCCAGTAGTACAGCGGGAGAGGACTACGAGCAGTACTTC
d_call: TRBD2
v_call: TRBV19
clone_size: -
j_call: TRBJ2-7

cdr3_aa: CATSDWRFYEQYF
cdr3_nt: TGCGCCACTTCGGACTGGCGATTCTACGAGCAGTACTTC
d_call: -
v_call: TRBV10-2
clone_size: -
j_call: TRBJ2-7

cdr3_aa: CASSIRNRGEQFF
cdr3_nt: TGTGCCAGCAGCATTCGGAACAGGGGTGAGCAGTTCTTC
d_call: TRBD1
v_call: TRBV5-6
clone_size: -
j_call: TRBJ2-1

cdr3_aa: CASSETGQGKPQHF
cdr3_nt: TGTGCCAGCAGTGAAACAGGCCAAGGGAAGCCCCAGCATTTT
d_call: -
v_call: TRBV6-4
clone_size: -
j_call: TRBJ1-5

cdr3_aa: CASRRGTSKPNEQFF
cdr3_nt: TGTGCCAGCAGGCGCGGGACTAGTAAACCCAACGAGCAGTTCTTC
d_call: TRBD2
v_call: TRBV6-5
clone_size: -
j_call: TRBJ2-1

cdr3_aa: CSAGDNGYEQYF
cdr3_nt: TGCAGCGCCGGGGATAATGGCTACGAGCAGTACTTC
d_call: -
v_call: TRBV29-1
clone_size: -
j_call: TRBJ2-7

cdr3_aa: CASSLAYSYYTEAFF
cdr3_nt: TGTGCCAGCAGCTTAGCGTACAGTTACTACACTGAAGCTTTCTTT
d_call: -
v_call: TRBV7-9
clone_size: -
j_call: TRBJ1-1

cdr3_aa: CASSSQGGNNEQFF
cdr3_nt: TGTGCCAGCAGCTCACAGGGGGGGAACAATGAGCAGTTCTTC
d_call: -
v_call: TRBV11-3
clone_size: -
j_call: TRBJ2-1

cdr3_aa: CASSPIGGDTEAFF
cdr3_nt: TGTGCCAGCAGCCCTATTGGGGGGGACACTGAAGCTTTCTTT
d_call: -
v_call: TRBV27
clone_size: once
j_call: TRBJ1-1

cdr3_aa: CASSLARGGEAFF
cdr3_nt: TGTGCCAGCAGCTTAGCGAGAGGTGGTGAAGCTTTCTTT
d_call: -
v_call: TRBV11-1
clone_size: -
j_call: TRBJ1-1

cdr3_aa: CASSHSGGYQPQHF
cdr3_nt: TGTGCCAGCAGTCACTCAGGGGGCTATCAGCCCCAGCATTTT
d_call: TRBD1
v_call: TRBV28
clone_size: -
j_call: TRBJ1-5

cdr3_aa: CASSPTGGNSNQPQHF
cdr3_nt: TGTGCCAGCTCACCCACGGGAGGGAATAGCAATCAGCCCCAGCATTTT
d_call: -
v_call: TRBV18
clone_size: -
j_call: TRBJ1-5

cdr3_aa: CASSLYQGSYGYTF
cdr3_nt: TGTGCCAGCAGCTTGTATCAGGGTAGCTATGGCTACACCTTC
d_call: -
v_call: TRBV5-4
clone_size: -
j_call: TRBJ1-2

cdr3_aa: CASSKRGQSQPQHF
cdr3_nt: TGTGCCAGCAGTAAGCGCGGCCAGTCTCAGCCCCAGCATTTT
d_call: -
v_call: TRBV6-5
clone_size: -
j_call: TRBJ1-5

cdr3_aa: CASSQDPLSSSYNEQFF
cdr3_nt: TGCGCCAGCAGCCAAGACCCACTATCGAGCTCCTACAATGAGCAGTTCTTC
d_call: -
v_call: TRBV4-1
clone_size: -
j_call: TRBJ2-1

cdr3_aa: CASSPTGGNQPQHF
cdr3_nt: TGCGCCAGCAGCCCGACAGGGGGCAATCAGCCCCAGCATTTT
d_call: TRBD1
v_call: TRBV5-1
clone_size: -
j_call: TRBJ1-5

cdr3_aa: CASSGVRDTGELFF
cdr3_nt: TGCGCCAGCAGTGGTGTACGGGACACCGGGGAGCTGTTTTTT
d_call: -
v_call: TRBV10-2
clone_size: -
j_call: TRBJ2-2